The T cell receptor (beta chain) described here comes from a study of blood T cell repertoires in COVID-19. Overall study context: The analysed material was cDNA or gDNA that came from T cells, B-cell-depleted T cells, or PBMCs.

Per germline, CDR1 SQVTM and CDR2 ANQGSEA. The CDR3 is made up of 12 amino acids. Trimming at V came to 6 bases and at J to 2 bases, leaving 1 base not matched to a gene. Methods used by the authors: Reference gene primer amplification in the assay estimated nucleated cell counts. Using immunoSEQ multiplex PCR, the repertoire was profiled, and TCRdb retains in-frame clones only, with some absent. The V and J calls and clone size come from that table; D and trimming were worked out from the DNA. The repertoire holds 160,000 or so clones, 80% seen once, with 6.5% in the top ten. This TCR was sampled from a man between 65 and 80 years old with active or convalescent COVID-19. The sequenced sample was peripheral blood. The genes are TRBV29-1 and TRBJ2-5; TRBD1 matches at 9 bases. The CDR3 nucleotides read TGCAGCGTCGGACAGGGGCAAGAGACCCAGTACTTC. This sequence encodes CSVGQGQETQYF.